Included here is one T cell receptor beta chain sequence, with context. The entry originates in a study of blood T cell repertoires in COVID-19. Across the whole study: PBMCs, B-cell-depleted T cells, or T cells were the source of the cDNA or gDNA that made up the material.

V was pared by 4 bases and J by 0 bases, with 13 bases between. Per germline, CDR1 SGHDT and CDR2 YYEEEE. This CDR3 has 15 amino acids. Authors' processing steps: Amplification from reference gene primers served as the basis for estimated nucleated cell counts. Clones were sequenced by immunoSEQ multiplex PCR, and TCRdb holds only the in-frame ones, with some missing. V and J calls and clone size come straight from that table; D and trimming were deduced from the DNA. Of fewer than 250,000 clones detected, around 83% appear once; the ten largest clones hold under 3%. The sample taken for sequencing was peripheral blood. The sequence derives from a man in his forties or fifties with active or convalescent COVID-19. This rearrangement joins TRBV5-6 to TRBJ1-1; D perhaps matches TRBD1 (6 bases). The CDR3 reads CASSQVGGLNTEAFF. The CDR3, as DNA: TGTGCCAGCAGCCAAGTAGGGGGATTGAACACTGAAGCTTTCTTT.